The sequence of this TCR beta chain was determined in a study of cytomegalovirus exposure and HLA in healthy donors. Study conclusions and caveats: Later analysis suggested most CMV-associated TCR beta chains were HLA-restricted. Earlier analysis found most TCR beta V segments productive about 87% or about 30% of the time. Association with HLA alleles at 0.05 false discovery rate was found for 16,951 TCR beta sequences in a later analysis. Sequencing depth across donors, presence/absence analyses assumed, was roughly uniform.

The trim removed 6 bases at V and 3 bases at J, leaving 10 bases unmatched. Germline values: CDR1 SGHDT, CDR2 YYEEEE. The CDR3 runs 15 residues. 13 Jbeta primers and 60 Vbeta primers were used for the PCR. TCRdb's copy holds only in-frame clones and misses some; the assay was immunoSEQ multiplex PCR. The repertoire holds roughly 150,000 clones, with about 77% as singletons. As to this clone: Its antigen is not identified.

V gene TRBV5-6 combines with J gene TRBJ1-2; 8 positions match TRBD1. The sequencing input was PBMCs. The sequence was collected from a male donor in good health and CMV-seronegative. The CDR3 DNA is TGTGCCAGCATGCTAGGCTCGGGACAGGACTATGGCTACACCTTC. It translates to CASMLGSGQDYGYTF.